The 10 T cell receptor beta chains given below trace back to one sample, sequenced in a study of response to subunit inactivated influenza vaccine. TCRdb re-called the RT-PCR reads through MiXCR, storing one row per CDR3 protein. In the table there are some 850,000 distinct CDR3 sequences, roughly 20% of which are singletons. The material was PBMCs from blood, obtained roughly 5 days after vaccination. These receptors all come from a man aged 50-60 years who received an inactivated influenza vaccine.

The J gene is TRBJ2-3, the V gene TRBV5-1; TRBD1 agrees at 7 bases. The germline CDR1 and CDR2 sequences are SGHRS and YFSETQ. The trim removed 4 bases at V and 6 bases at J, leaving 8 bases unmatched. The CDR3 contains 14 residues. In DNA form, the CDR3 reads TGCGCCAGCAGCCCAGGACAGGCTGGGGATACGCAGTATTTT. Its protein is CASSPGQAGDTQYF.

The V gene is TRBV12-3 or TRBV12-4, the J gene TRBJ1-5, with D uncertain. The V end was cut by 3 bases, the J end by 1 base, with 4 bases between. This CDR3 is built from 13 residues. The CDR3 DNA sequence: TGTGCCAGCAGTTTCTTAAGCAATCAGCCCCAGCATTTT. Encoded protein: CASSFLSNQPQHF.

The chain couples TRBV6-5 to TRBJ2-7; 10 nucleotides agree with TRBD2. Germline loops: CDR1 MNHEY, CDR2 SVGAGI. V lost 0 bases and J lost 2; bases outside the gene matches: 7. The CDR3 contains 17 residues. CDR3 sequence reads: CASSYSIGLADTYEQYF. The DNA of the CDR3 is TGTGCCAGCAGTTACTCCATCGGACTAGCGGATACCTACGAGCAGTACTTC.

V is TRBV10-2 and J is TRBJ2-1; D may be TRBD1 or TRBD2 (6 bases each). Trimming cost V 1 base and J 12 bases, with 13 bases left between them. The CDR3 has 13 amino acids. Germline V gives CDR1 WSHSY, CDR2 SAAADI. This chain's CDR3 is CASSELGARGQFF. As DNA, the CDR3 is TGCGCCAGCAGTGAGTTGGGGGCGCGGGGGCAGTTCTTC.

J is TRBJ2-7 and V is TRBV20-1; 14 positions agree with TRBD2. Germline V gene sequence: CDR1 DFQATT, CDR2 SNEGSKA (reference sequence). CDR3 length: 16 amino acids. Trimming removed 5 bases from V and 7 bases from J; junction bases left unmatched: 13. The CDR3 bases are TGCAGTGCTTCCGGGACTAGCGGGAGTTCCGGGTTGGAGCAGTACTTC. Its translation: CSASGTSGSSGLEQYF.

CDR3 protein: CASSITGVNNEQFF. The CDR3 bases are TGTGCCAGCAGTATAACAGGGGTTAACAATGAGCAGTTCTTC. This sequence joins TRBV7-2 and TRBJ2-1; 7 positions agree with TRBD1. J was trimmed by 5 bases and V by 6 bases; bases with no gene match: 7. The V gene's germline CDR1 is SGHTA and CDR2 FQGNSA. The CDR3 covers 14 residues.

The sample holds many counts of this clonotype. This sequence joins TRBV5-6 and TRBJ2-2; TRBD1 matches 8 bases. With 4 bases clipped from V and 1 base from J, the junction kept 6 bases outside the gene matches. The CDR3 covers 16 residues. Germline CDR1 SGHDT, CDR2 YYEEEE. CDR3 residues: CASSLTGGRNTGELFF. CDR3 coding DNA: TGTGCCAGCAGCCTCACAGGGGGACGGAACACCGGGGAGCTGTTTTTT.

CDR3 amino acids: CASSATRNEQYF. The DNA of the CDR3 is TGTGCCAGCAGCGCTACGCGGAACGAGCAGTACTTC. The rearrangement joins TRBV7-9 to TRBJ2-7; D gene uncertain. Trimming pared 5 bases from V and 5 bases from J, leaving 10 bases between. Germline CDR1 and CDR2: SEHNR and FQNEAQ (reference sequence). There are 12 residues in the CDR3.

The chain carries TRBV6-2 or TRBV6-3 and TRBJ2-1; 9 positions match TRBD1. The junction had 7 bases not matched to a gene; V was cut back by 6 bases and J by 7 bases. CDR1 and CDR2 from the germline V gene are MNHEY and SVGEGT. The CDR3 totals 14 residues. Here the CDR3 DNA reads TGTGCCAGCAGGCGACTACAGGGGGCTAATGAGCAGTTCTTC. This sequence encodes CASRRLQGANEQFF.

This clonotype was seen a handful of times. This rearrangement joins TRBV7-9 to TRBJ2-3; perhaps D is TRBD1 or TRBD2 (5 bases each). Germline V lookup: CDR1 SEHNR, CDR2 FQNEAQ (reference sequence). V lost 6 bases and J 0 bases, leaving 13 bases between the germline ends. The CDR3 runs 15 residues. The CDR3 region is CASRGRGPSTDTQYF. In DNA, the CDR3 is TGTGCCAGCAGGGGAAGGGGACCCAGCACAGATACGCAGTATTTT.